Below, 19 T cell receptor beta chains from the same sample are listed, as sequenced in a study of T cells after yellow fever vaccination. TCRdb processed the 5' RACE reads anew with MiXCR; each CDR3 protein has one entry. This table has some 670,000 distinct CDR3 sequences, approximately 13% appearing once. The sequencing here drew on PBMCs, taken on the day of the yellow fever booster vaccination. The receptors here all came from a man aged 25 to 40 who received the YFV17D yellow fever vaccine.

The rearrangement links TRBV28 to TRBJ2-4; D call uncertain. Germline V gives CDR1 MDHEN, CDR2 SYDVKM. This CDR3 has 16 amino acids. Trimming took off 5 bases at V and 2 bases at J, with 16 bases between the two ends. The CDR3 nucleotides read TGTGCCAGCAGTAGGGAAGCGCTCCTATCCAAAAACATTCAGTACTTC. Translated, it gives CASSREALLSKNIQYF.

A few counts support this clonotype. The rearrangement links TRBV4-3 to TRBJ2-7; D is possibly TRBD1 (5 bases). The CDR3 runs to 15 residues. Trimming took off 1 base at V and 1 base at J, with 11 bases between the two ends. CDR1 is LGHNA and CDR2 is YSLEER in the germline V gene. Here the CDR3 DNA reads TGCGCCAGCAGCCAAGGGCATTCAGGGTCCTACGAGCAGTACTTC. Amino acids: CASSQGHSGSYEQYF.

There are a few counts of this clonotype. As DNA, the CDR3 is TGTGCCAGCAGCCCGAGAGGAGTCAGCACAGATACGCAGTATTTT. This encodes CASSPRGVSTDTQYF. The genes are TRBV11-2 and TRBJ2-3; the D is unclear. Per germline, CDR1 SGHAT and CDR2 FQNNGV. The V and J ends lost 5 bases and 0 bases respectively, with 12 bases between them. The CDR3 is 15 residues long.

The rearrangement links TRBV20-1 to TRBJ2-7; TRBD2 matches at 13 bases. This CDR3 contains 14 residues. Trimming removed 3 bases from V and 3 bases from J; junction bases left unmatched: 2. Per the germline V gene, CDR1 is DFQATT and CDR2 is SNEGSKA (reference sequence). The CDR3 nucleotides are TGCAGTGCTAGGTGGACTAGCGGGGGCTACGAGCAGTACTTC. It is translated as CSARWTSGGYEQYF.

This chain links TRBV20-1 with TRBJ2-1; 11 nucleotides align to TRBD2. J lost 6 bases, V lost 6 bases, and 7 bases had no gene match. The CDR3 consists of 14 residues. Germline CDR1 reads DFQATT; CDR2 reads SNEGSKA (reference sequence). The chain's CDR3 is CSALLAGVANEQFF. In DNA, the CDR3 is TGCAGTGCCCTACTAGCGGGAGTCGCCAATGAGCAGTTCTTC.

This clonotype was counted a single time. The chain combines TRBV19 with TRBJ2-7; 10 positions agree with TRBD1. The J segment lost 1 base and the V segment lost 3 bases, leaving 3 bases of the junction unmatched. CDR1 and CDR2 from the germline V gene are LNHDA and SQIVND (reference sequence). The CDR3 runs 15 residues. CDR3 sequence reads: CASSIPGQGSYEQYF. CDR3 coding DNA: TGTGCCAGTAGTATCCCGGGACAGGGGTCCTACGAGCAGTACTTC.

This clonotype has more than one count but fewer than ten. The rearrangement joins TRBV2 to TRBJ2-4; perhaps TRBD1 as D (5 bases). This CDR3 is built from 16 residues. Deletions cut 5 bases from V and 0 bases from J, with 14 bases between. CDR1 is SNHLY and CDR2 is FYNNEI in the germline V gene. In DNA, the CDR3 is TGTGCCAGCAGTTTTACCGCAGGGATAGCCAAAAACATTCAGTACTTC. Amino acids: CASSFTAGIAKNIQYF.

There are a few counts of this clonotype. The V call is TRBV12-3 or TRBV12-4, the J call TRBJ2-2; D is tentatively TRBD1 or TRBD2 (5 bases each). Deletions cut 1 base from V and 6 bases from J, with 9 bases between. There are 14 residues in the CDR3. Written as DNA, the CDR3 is TGTGCCAGCAGTTTAGGGTCGGGACCCGGGGAGCTGTTTTTT. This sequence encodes CASSLGSGPGELFF.

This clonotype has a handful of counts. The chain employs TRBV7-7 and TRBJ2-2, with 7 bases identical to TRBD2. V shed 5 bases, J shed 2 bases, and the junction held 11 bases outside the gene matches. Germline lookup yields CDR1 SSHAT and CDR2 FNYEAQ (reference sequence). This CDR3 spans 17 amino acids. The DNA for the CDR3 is TGTGCCAGCAGCCCGTTGGCTAGCGGACTAAACACCGGGGAGCTGTTTTTT. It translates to CASSPLASGLNTGELFF.

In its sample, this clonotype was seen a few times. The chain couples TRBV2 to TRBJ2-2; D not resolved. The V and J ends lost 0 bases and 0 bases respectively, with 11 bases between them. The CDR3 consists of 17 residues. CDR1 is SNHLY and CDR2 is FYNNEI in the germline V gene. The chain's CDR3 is CASSEARIFANTGELFF. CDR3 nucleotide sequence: TGTGCCAGCAGTGAAGCGCGGATATTTGCGAACACCGGGGAGCTGTTTTTT.

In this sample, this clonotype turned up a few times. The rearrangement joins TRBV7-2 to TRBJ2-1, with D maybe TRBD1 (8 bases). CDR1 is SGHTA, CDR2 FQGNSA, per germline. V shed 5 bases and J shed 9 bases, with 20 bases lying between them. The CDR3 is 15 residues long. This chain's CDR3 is CASSLTGGGGAEQFF. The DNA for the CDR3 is TGTGCCAGCAGCCTAACAGGGGGGGGCGGGGCTGAGCAGTTCTTC.

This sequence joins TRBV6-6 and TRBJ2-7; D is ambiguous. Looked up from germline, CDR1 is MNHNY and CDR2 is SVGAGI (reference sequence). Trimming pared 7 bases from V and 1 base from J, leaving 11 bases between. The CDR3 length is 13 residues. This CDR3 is CASTGPNSYEQYF. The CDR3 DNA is TGTGCCAGCACCGGTCCCAATTCCTACGAGCAGTACTTC.

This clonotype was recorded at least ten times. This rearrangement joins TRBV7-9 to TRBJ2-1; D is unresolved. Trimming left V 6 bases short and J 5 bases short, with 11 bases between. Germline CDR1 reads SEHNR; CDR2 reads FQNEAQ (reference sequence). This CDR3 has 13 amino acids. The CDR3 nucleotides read TGTGCCAGCAGACCTCTAGACCACAATGAGCAGTTCTTC. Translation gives CASRPLDHNEQFF.

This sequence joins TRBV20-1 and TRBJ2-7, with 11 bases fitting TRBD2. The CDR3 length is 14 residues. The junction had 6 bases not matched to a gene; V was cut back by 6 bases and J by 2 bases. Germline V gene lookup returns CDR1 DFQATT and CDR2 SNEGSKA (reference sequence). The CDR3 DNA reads TGCAGTGCAAATAGCGGGAGGGTTCCCTACGAGCAGTACTTC. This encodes CSANSGRVPYEQYF.

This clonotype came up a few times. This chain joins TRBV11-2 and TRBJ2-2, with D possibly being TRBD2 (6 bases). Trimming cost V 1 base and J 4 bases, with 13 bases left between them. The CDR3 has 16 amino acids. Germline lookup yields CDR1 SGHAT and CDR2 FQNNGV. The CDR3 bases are TGTGCCAGCAGCTTAGTTGGGGGAGGTGGCACCGGGGAGCTGTTTTTT. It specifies CASSLVGGGGTGELFF.

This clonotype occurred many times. The CDR3 here is CSACDRGPAKNIQYF. The CDR3 bases are TGCAGTGCTTGCGACAGGGGGCCAGCCAAAAACATTCAGTACTTC. The chain recombines TRBV20-1 with TRBJ2-4; 10 bases map to TRBD1. Unmatched junction bases numbered 4, after V lost 5 bases and J lost 0 bases. The germline CDR1 and CDR2 sequences are DFQATT and SNEGSKA (reference sequence). The length of the CDR3 is 15 residues.

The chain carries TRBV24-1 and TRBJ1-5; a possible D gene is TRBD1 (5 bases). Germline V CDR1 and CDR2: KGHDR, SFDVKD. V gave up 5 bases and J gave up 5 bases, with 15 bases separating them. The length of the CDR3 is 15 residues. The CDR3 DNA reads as TGTGCCACCAGTGCCCTGGGGGGGGACGATCAGCCCCAGCATTTT. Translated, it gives CATSALGGDDQPQHF.

CDR3 residues: CASSSPQANTGELFF. In nucleotides, the CDR3 is TGTGCCAGCAGTTCCCCACAGGCTAACACCGGGGAGCTGTTTTTT. The rearrangement uses TRBV28 and TRBJ2-2; the D gene is possibly TRBD1 (5 bases). The CDR3 loop spans 15 amino acids. V was shortened by 4 bases and J by 2 bases, with 11 bases between the two germline ends. Germline CDR1 MDHEN, CDR2 SYDVKM. Based on the CDR3 plus reference TRBV28 and TRBJ2-2, the full variable domain is DVKVTQSSRYLVKRTGEKVFLECVQDMDHENMFWYRQDPGLGLRLIYFSYDVKMKEKGDIPEGYSVSREKKERFSLILESASTNQTSMYLCASSSPQANTGELFFGEGSRLTVL.

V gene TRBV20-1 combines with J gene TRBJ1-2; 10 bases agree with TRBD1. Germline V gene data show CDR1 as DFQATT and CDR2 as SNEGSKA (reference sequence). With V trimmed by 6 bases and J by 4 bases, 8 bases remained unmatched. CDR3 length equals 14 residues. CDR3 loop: CSAPGTGVIYGYTF. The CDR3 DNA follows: TGCAGTGCCCCCGGGACAGGGGTAATCTATGGCTACACCTTC.